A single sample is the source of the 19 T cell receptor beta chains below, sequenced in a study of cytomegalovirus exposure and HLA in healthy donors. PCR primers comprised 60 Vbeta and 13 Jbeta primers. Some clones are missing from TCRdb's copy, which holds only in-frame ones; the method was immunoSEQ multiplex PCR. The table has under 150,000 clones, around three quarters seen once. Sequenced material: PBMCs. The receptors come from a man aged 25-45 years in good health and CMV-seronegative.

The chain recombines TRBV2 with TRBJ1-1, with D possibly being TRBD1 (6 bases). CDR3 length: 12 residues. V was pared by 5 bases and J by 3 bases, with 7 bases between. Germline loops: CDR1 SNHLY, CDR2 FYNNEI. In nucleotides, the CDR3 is TGTGCCAGCAGTAGGGGGTACACTGAAGCTTTCTTT. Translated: CASSRGYTEAFF.

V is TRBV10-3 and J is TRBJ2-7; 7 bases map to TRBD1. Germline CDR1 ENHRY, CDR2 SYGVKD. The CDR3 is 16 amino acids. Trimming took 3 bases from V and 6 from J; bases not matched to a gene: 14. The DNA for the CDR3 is TGTGCCATCAGTGACCCCGGGACAGAGTTTTATCCCGAGCAGTACTTC. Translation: CAISDPGTEFYPEQYF.

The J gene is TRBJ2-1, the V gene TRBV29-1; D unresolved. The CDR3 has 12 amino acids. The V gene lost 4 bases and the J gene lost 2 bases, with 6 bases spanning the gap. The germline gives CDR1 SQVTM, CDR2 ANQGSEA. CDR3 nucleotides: TGCAGCGTTGCAGTGGCCTACAATGAGCAGTTCTTC. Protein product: CSVAVAYNEQFF.

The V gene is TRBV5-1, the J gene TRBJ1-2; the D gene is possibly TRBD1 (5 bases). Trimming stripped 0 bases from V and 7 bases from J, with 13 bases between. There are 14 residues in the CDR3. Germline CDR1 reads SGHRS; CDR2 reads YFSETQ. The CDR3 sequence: CASSLAGRGFGYTF. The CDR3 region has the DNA TGCGCCAGCAGCTTGGCCGGAAGGGGATTTGGCTACACCTTC.

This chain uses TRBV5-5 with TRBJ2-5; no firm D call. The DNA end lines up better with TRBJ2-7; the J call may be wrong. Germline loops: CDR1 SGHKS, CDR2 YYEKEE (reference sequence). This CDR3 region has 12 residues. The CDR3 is CASIDNSYEQYF. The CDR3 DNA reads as TGTGCCAGCATCGACAACTCCTACGAGCAGTACTTC.

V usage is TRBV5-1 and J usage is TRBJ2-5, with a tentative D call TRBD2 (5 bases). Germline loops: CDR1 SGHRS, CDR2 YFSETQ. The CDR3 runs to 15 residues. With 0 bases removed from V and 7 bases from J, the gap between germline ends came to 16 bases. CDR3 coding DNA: TGCGCCAGCAGCTTGGATACCGGATTGAGCGGGACCCAGTACTTC. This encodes CASSLDTGLSGTQYF.

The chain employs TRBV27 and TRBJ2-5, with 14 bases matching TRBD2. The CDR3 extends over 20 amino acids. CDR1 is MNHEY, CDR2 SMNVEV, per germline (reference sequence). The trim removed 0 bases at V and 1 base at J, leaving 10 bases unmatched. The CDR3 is CASSLSGLAGGVPSQETQYF. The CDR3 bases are TGTGCCAGCAGTTTATCAGGACTAGCGGGGGGAGTCCCGAGCCAAGAGACCCAGTACTTC.

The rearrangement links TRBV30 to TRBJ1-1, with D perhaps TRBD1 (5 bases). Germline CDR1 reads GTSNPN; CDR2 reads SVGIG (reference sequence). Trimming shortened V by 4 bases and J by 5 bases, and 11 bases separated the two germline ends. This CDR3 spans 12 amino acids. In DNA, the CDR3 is TGTGCCTGGAATATGTACAGGACTGAAGCTTTCTTT. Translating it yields CAWNMYRTEAFF.

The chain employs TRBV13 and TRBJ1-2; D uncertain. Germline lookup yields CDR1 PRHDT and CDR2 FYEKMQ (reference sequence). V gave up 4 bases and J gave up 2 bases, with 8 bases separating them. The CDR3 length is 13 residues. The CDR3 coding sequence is TGTGCCAGCAGCTCCGGGAGGAACTATGGCTACACCTTC. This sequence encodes CASSSGRNYGYTF.

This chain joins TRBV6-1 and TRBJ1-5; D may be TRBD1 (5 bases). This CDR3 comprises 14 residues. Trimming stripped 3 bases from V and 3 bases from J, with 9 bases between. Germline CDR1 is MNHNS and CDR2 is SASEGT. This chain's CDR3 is CASSDGGANQPQHF. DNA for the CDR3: TGTGCCAGCAGTGATGGAGGGGCCAATCAGCCCCAGCATTTT.

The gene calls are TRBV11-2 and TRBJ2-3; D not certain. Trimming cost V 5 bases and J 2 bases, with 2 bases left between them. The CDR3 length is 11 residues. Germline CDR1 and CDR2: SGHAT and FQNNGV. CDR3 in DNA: TGTGCCAGCAGCCACACAGATACGCAGTATTTT. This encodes CASSHTDTQYF. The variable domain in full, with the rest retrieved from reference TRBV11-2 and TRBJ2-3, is EAGVAQSPRYKIIEKRQSVAFWCNPISGHATLYWYQQILGQGPKLLIQFQNNGVVDDSQLPKDRFSAERLKGVDSTLKIQPAKLEDSAVYLCASSHTDTQYFGPGTRLTVL.

The CDR3 reads CASSGTSGDSDTQYF. The CDR3 DNA sequence: TGCGCCAGCAGTGGGACTAGCGGAGACTCAGATACGCAGTATTTT. The chain is built from TRBV10-1 and TRBJ2-3; TRBD2 matches 10 bases. The J segment lost 4 bases and the V segment lost 4 bases, leaving 5 bases of the junction unmatched. CDR3 length: 15 residues. CDR1 and CDR2 from the germline V gene are WNHNN and SYGVQD (reference sequence).

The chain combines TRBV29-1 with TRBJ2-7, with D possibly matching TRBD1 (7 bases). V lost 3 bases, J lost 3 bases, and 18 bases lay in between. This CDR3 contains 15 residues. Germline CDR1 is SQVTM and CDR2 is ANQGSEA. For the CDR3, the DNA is TGCAGCGTTGATTCACGGGGGCAGGGGGACTACGAGCAGTACTTC. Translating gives CSVDSRGQGDYEQYF.

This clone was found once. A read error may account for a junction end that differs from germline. CDR3 protein: CASSEGPVQGTDGYTF. CDR3 sequence (DNA): TGTGCCAGCAGCGAAGGACCCGTACAGGGGACCGATGGCTACACCTTC. V usage is TRBV6-1 and J usage is TRBJ1-2; the match to TRBD1 covers 7 bases. CDR1 and CDR2 from the germline V gene are MNHNS and SASEGT. The length of the CDR3 is 16 residues.

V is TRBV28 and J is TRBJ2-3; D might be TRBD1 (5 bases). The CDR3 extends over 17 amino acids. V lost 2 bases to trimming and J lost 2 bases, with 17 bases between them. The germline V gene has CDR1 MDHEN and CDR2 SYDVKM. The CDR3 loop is CASSLPQALPSTDTQYF. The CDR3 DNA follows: TGTGCCAGCAGTTTACCACAGGCCCTGCCTTCCACAGATACGCAGTATTTT.

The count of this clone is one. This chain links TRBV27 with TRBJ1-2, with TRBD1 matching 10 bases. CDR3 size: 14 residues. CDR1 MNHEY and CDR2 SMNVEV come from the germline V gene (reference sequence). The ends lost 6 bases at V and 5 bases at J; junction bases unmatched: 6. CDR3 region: CASSPGTGEYGYTF. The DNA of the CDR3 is TGTGCCAGCAGCCCCGGGACAGGGGAATATGGCTACACCTTC.

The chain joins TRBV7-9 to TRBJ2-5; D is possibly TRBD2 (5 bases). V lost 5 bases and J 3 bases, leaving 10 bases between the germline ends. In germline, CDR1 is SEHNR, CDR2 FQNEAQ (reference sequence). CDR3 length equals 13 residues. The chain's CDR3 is CASSRDPKETQYF. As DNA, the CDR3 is TGTGCCAGCAGCCGGGATCCAAAAGAGACCCAGTACTTC.

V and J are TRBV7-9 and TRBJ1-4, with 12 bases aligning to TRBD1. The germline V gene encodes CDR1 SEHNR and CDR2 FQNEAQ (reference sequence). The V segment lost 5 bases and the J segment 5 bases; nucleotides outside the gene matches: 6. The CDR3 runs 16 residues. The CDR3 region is CASSTGTGGLNEKLFF. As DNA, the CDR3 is TGTGCCAGCAGCACCGGGACAGGGGGCTTGAATGAAAAACTGTTTTTT.

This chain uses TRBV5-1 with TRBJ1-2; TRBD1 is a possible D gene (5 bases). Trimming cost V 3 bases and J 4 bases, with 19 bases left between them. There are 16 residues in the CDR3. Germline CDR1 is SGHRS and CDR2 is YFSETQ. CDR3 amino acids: CASSSDGQISPYGYTF. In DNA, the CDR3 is TGCGCCAGCAGCTCAGACGGACAAATTTCTCCCTATGGCTACACCTTC.